This T cell receptor (beta chain) was recovered during a study of T cells in localized non-small cell lung cancer. Study conclusions and caveats: Adjacent lung tissue had a median 57 of the top 100 clones found in the tumor.

Germline V gene lookup returns CDR1 SGHTA and CDR2 FQGNSA. V lost 2 bases and J 2 bases, leaving 7 bases between the germline ends. The CDR3 extends over 14 amino acids. On this clone: Its antigen is as yet unknown.

The method was immunoSEQ multiplex PCR; TCRdb's version includes in-frame clones alone and lacks a portion of them. Here the sample spans just over 70,000 clones, about 86% being singletons. The chain joins TRBV7-2 to TRBJ1-5; the D gene is possibly TRBD1 (5 bases). The TCR comes from a male donor at least 60 years old with stage III squamous cell lung carcinoma. Sequencing was performed on peripheral blood, taken before any cancer treatment. The chain's CDR3 is CASSLLGGNQPQHF. The DNA for the CDR3 is TGTGCCAGCAGCTTACTAGGGGGCAATCAGCCCCAGCATTTT.